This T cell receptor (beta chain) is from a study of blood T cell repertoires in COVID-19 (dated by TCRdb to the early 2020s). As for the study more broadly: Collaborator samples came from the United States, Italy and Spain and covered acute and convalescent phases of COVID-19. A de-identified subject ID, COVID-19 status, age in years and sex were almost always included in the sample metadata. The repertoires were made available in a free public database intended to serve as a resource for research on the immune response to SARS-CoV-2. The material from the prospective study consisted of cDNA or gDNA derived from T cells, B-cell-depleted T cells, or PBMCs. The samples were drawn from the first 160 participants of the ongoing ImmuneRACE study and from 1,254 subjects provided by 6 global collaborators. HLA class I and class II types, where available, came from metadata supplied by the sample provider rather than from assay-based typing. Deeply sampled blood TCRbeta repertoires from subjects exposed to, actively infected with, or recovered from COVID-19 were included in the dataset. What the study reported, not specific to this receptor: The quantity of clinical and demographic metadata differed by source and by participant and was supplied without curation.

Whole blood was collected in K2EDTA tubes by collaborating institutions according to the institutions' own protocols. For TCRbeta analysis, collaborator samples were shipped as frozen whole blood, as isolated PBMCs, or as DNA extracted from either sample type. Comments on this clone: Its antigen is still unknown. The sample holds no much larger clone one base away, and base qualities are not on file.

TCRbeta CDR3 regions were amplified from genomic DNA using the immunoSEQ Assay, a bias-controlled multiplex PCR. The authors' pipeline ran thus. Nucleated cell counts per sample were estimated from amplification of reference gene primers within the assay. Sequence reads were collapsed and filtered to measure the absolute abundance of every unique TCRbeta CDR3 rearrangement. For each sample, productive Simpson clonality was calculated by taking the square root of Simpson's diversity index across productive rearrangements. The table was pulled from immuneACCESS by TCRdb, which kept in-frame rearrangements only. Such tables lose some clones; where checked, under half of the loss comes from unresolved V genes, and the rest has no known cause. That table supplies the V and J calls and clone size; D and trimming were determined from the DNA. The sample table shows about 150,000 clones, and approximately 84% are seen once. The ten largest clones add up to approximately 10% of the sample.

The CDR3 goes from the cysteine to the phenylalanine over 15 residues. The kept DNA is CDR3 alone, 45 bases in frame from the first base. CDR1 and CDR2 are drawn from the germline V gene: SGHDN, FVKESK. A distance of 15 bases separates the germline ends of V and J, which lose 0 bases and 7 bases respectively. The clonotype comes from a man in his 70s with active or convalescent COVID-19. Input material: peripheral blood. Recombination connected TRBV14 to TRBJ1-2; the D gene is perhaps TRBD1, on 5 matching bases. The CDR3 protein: CASSQDHTRVGGYTF. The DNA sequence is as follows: TGTGCCAGCAGCCAAGATCACACCAGGGTCGGTGGCTACACCTTC.